The clone carrying this T cell receptor (beta chain) was seen at least ten times. The antigen remains unidentified. This sample was included in a study of T cell repertoires in cytomegalovirus infection. Study summary: The authors used CMV epitopes that were HLA-C-restricted (recently identified) and HLA-B-restricted (well studied). From public TCR beta signatures came an indication of both CMV infection and matching HLA type.

Study observations and caveats: Ex vivo responses were dominated by HLA-C-restricted CMV-specific TCR beta clonotypes. Accumulated public TCR beta family frequency recognized individuals carrying CMV together with the relevant HLA.

TCRdb re-analysed the reads in MiXCR, keeping a single row per CDR3 protein. Of about 900,000 distinct CDR3 sequences listed, about a third are singletons. Sequencing was performed on cultured CD8+ T cells from PBMCs, taken from culture after CMV antigen stimulation. This receptor was identified in a human donor in good health (CMV status not recorded). Some clones in this sample may be carry-over from other donors' samples.

The CDR3 DNA sequence: TGTGCCAGCAGCACGGGGAGCCCTGGGGCCAACGTCCTGACTTTC. Translating gives CASSTGSPGANVLTF. This chain links TRBV6-1 with TRBJ2-6, with a weak D call TRBD2 (5 bases). CDR1 is MNHNS, CDR2 SASEGT, per germline. With 6 bases removed from V and 2 bases from J, the gap between germline ends came to 11 bases. CDR3 length equals 15 residues.